This T cell receptor beta chain appears in the sequencing data of a study of CDR3 diversity in severe acne (dated by TCRdb to about 2019). This clonotype was detected once. It lacks a known antigen. No much larger clone is present one base from it, and per-base qualities are unavailable. A single read counts as weak evidence. The library was produced with PCR. TCRdb shows the sequencer as Illumina HiSeq 2000. TCRdb's own reprocessing of the public reads used fastp at Q25 and MiXCR and kept productive beta chains. Identical CDR3 protein sequences are pooled into one entry, listed with their most common genes and DNA. The sample contains roughly 100,000 distinct CDR3 sequences, 45% to 60% of them found a single time. Clones ranked in the top ten supply roughly 12% of the sample. The CDR3 sequence holds 16 residues, the cysteine and phenylalanine included. The kept DNA is CDR3 alone, 48 bases in frame from the first base. CDR1 and CDR2 were assigned from the germline V gene (reference sequence) as LNHNV and YYDKDF. V and J lose 4 bases and 6 bases, and a span of 16 bases separates them.

The sequenced sample was blood. The chain was built from TRBV15 and TRBJ1-6, with the D gene not clear enough to name. This clonotype originated in a male donor with acne. The nucleotide sequence reads as follows: TGTGCCACCAGCAAAAAAAATGTGAATGGTAATTCACCCCTCCACTTT. Its coded protein is CATSKKNVNGNSPLHF.